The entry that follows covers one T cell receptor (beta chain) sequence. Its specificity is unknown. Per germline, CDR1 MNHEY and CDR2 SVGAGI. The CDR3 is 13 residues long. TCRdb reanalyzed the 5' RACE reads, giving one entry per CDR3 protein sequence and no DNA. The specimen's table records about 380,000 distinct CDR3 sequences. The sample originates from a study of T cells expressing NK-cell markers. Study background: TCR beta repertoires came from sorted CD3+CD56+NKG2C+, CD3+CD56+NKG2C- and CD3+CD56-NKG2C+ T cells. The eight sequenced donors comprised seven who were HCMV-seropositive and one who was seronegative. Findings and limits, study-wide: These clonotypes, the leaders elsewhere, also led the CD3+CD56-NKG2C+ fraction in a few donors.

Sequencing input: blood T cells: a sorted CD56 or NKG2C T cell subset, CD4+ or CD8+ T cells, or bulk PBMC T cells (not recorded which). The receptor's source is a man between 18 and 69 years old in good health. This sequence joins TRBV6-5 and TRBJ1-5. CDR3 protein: CASRRGLNQPQHF.